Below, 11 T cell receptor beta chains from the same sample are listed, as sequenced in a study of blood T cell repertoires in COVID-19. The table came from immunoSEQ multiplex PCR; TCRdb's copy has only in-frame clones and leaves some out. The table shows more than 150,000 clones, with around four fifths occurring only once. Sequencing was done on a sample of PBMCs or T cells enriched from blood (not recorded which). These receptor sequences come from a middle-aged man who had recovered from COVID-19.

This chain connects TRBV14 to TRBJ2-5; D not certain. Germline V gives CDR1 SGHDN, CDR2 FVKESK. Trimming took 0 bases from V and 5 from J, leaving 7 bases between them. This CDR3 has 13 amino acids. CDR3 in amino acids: CASSQDNGETQYF. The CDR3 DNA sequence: TGTGCCAGCAGCCAAGATAACGGGGAGACCCAGTACTTC.

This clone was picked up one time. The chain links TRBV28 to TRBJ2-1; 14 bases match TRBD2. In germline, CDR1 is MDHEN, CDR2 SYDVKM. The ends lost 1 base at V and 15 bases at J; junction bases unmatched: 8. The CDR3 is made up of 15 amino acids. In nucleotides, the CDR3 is TGTGCCAGCAGTTTATCTGCGACTAGCGGGAGGGCCTCGTTCTTC. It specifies CASSLSATSGRASFF.

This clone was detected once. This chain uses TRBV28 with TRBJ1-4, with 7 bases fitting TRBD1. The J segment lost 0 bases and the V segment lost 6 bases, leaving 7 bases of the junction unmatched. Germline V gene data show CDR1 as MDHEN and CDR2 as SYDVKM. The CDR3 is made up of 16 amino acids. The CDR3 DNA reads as TGTGCCAGCAGCCAACCGGGACAGACAACTAATGAAAAACTGTTTTTT. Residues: CASSQPGQTTNEKLFF.

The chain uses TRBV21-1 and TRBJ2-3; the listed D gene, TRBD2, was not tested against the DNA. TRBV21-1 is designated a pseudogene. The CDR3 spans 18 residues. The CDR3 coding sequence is TGTGCCAGCAGCAAAGAAAAGAGCTTGCGGGAGACGTCAGATACGCAGTATTTT. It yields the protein CASSKEKSLRETSDTQYF.

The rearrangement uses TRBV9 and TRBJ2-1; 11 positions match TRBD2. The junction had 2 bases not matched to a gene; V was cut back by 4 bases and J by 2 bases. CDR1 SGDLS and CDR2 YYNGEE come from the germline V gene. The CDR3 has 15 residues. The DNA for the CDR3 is TGTGCCAGCAGCTTAGCGGGAGGGACCTACAATGAGCAGTTCTTC. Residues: CASSLAGGTYNEQFF. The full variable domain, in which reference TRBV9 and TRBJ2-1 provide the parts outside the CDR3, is DSGVTQTPKHLITATGQRVTLRCSPRSGDLSVYWYQQSLDQGLQFLIQYYNGEERAKGNILERFSAQQFPDLHSELNLSSLELGDSALYFCASSLAGGTYNEQFFGPGTRLTVL.

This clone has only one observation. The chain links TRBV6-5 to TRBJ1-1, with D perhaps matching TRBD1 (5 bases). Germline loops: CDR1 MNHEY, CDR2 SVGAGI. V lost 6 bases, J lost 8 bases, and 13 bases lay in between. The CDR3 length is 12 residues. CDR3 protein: CASSRDSSEAFF. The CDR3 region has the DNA TGTGCCAGCAGCAGGGACTCCTCCGAAGCTTTCTTT.

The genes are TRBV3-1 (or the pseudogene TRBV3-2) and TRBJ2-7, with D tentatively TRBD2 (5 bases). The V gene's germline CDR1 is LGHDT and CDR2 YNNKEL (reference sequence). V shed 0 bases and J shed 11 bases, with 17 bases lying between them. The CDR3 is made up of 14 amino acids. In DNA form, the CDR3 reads TGTGCCAGCAGCCAAGATGGGAGAAGGGCGGGTGAGTACTTC. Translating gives CASSQDGRRAGEYF.

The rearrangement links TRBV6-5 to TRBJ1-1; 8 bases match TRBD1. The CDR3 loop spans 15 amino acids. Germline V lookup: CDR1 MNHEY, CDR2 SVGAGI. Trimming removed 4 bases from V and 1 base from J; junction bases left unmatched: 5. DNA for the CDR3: TGTGCCAGCAGTTCCATGGGACAGGCGAACACTGAAGCTTTCTTT. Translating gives CASSSMGQANTEAFF.

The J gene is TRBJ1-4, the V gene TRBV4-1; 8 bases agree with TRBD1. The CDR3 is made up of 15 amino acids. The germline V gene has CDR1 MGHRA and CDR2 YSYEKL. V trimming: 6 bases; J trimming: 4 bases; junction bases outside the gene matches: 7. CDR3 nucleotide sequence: TGCGCCAGCAGTTTCACGGGACAGGTTAATGAAAAACTGTTTTTT. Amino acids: CASSFTGQVNEKLFF.

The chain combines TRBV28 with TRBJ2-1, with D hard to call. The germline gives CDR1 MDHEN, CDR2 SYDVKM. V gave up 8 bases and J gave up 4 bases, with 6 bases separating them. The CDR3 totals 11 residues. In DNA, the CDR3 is TGTGCCAGCGGCTTATACAATGAGCAGTTCTTC. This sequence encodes CASGLYNEQFF.

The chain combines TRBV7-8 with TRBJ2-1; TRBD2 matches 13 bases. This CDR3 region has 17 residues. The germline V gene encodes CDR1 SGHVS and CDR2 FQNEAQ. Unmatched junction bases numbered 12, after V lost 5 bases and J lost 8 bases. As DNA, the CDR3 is TGTGCCAGCAGCCGAGGGGGGGGGACTAGCGGGATCTATGAGCAGTTCTTC. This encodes CASSRGGGTSGIYEQFF.